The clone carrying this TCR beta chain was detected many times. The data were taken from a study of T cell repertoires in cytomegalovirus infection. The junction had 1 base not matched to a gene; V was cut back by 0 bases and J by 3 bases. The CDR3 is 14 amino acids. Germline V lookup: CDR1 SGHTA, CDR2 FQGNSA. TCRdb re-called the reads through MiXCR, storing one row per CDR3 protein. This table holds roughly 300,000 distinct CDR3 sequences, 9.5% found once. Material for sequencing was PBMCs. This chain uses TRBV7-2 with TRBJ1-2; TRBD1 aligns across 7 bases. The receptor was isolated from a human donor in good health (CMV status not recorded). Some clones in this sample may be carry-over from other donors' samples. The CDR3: CASSLAGTDYGYTF. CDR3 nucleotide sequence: TGTGCCAGCAGCTTAGCAGGGACAGACTATGGCTACACCTTC.